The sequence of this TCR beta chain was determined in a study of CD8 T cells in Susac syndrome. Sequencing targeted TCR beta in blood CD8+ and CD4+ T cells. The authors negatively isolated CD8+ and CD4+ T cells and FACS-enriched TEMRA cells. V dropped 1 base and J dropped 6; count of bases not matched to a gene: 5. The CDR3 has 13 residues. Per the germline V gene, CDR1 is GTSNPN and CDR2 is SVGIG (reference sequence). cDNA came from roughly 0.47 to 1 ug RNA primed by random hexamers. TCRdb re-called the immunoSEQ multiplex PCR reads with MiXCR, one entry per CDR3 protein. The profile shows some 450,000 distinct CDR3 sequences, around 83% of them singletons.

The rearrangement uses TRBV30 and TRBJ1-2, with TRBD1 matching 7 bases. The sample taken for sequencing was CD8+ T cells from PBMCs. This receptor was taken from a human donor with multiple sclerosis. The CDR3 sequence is CAWSEGALHGYTF. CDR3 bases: TGTGCCTGGAGTGAGGGGGCCCTCCATGGCTACACCTTC.